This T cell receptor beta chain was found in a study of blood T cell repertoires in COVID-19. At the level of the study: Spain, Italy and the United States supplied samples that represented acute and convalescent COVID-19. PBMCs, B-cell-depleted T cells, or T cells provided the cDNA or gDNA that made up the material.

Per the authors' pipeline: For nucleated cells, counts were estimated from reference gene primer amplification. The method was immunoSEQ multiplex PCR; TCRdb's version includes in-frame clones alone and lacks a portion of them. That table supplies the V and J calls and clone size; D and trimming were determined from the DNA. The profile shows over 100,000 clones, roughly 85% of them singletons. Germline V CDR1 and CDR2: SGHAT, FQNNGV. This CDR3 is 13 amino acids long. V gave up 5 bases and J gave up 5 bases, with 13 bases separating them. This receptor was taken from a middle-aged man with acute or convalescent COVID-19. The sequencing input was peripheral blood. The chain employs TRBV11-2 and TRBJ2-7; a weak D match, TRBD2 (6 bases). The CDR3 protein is CASSLWRADEQYF. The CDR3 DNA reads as TGTGCCAGCAGCCTGTGGAGGGCCGACGAGCAGTACTTC.